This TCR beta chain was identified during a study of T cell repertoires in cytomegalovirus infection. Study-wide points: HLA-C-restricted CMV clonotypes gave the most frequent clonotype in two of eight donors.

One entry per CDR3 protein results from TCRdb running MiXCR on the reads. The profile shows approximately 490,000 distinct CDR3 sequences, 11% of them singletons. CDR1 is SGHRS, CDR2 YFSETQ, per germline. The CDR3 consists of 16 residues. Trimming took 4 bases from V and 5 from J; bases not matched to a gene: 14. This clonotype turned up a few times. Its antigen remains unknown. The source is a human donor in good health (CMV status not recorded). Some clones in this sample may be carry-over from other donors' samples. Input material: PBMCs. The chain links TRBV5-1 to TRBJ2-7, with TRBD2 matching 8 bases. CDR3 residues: CASSPVGGRMVHEQYF. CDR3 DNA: TGCGCCAGCAGCCCGGTGGGCGGGAGGATGGTCCACGAGCAGTACTTC.